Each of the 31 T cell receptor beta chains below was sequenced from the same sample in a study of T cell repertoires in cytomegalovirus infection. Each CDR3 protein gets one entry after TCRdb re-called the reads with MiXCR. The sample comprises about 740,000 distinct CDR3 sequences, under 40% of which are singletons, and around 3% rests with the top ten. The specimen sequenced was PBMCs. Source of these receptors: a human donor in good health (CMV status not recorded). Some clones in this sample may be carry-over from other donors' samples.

The DNA for the CDR3 is TGTGCCAGCAGCAGGGACAGTGTTAACTTGGACGGGCAGTATTTT. Its translation is CASSRDSVNLDGQYF. The V call is TRBV7-6, the J call TRBJ2-3; TRBD1 aligns across 7 bases. From germline, CDR1 is SGHVS and CDR2 FNYEAQ. The CDR3 extends over 15 amino acids. After removal of 5 bases from V and 11 bases from J, the junction contained 16 bases not matched to a gene.

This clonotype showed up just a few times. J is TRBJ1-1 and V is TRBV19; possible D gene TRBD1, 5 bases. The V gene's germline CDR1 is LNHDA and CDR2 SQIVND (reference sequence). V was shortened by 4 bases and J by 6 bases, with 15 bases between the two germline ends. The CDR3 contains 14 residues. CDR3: CASSNPQGGAEAFF. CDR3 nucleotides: TGTGCCAGTAGTAACCCTCAGGGAGGAGCTGAAGCTTTCTTT.

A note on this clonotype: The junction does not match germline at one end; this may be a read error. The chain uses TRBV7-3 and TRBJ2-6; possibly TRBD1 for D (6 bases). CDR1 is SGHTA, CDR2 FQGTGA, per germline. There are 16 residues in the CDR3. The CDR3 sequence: CASSPRTVSVANVLTF. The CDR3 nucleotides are TGTGCCAGCAGCCCAAGGACAGTGTCTGTGGCCAACGTCCTGACTTTC.

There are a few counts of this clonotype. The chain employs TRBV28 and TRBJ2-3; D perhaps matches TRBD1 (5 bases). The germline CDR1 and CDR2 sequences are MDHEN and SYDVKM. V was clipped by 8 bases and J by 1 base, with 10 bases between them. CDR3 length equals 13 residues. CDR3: CASGTRGTDTQYF. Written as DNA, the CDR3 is TGTGCCAGCGGCACCAGGGGCACAGATACGCAGTATTTT. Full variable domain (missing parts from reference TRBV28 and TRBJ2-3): DVKVTQSSRYLVKRTGEKVFLECVQDMDHENMFWYRQDPGLGLRLIYFSYDVKMKEKGDIPEGYSVSREKKERFSLILESASTNQTSMYLCASGTRGTDTQYFGPGTRLTVL.

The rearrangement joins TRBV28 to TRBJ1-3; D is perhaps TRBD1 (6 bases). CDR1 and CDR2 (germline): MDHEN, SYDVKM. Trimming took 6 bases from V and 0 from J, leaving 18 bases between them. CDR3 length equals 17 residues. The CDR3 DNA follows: TGTGCCAGCAGGTCTTTAGGGGGACACTCCTCTGGAAACACCATATATTTT. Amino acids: CASRSLGGHSSGNTIYF.

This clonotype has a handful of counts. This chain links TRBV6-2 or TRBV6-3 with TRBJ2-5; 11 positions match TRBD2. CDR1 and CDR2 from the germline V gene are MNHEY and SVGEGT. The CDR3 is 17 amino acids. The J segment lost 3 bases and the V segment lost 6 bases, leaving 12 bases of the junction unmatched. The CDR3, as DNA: TGTGCCAGCAGCCTCGACGCTAGCGGGGGGACAGAAGAGACCCAGTACTTC. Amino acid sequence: CASSLDASGGTEETQYF.

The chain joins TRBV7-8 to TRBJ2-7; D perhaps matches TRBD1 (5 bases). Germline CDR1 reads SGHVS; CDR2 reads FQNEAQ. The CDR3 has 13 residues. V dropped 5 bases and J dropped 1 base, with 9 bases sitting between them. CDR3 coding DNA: TGTGCCAGCAGCGCGGACACTTCCTACGAGCAGTACTTC. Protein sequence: CASSADTSYEQYF.

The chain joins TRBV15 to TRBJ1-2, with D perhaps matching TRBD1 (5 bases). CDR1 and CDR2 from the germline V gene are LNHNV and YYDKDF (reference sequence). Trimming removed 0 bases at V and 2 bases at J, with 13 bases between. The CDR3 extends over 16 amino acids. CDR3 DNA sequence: TGTGCCACCAGCAGAGATGTCCGGGGACTCAACTATGGCTACACCTTC. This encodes CATSRDVRGLNYGYTF.

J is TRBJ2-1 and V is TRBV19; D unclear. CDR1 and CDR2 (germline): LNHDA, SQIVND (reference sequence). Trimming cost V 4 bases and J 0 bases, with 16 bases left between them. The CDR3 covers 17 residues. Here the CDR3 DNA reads TGTGCCAGTAGTACCGGCCCCCGATGGAGCTCCTACAATGAGCAGTTCTTC. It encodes CASSTGPRWSSYNEQFF.

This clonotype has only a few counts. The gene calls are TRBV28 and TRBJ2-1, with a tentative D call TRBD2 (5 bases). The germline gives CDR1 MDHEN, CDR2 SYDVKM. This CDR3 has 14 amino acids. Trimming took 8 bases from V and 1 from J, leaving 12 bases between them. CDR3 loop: CASFPTGSYNEQFF. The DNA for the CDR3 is TGTGCCAGCTTTCCGACGGGATCCTACAATGAGCAGTTCTTC.

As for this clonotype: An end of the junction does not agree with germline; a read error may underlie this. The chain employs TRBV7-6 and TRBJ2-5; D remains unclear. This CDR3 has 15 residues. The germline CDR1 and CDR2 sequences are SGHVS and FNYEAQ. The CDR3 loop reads CASSLDGFPLETQYF. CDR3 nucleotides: TGTGCTAGCAGCTTGGATGGCTTCCCCCTAGAGACCCAGTACTTC.

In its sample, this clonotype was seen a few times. The CDR3 sequence is CASSLRDTTNYGYTF. The CDR3 coding sequence is TGTGCCAGCAGTTTAAGGGACACTACTAACTATGGCTACACCTTC. The rearrangement links TRBV28 to TRBJ1-2; TRBD1 is a possible D gene (6 bases). V shed 2 bases and J shed 0 bases, with 10 bases lying between them. CDR3 size: 15 residues. CDR1 and CDR2 (germline): MDHEN, SYDVKM.

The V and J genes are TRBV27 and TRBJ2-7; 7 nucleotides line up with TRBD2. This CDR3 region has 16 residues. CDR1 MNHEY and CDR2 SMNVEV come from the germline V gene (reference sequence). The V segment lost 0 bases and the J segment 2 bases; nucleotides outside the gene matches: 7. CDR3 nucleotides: TGTGCCAGCAGTTTATCCTTTGGGGACTACCCCTACGAGCAGTACTTC. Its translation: CASSLSFGDYPYEQYF.

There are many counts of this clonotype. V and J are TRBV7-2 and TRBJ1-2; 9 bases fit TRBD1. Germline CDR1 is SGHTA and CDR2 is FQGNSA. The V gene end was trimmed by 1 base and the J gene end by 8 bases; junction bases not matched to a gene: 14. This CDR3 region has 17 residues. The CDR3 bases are TGTGCCAGCAGCTTAGTCCAAAACCCGACAGGGGGTGACGGCTACACCTTC. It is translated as CASSLVQNPTGGDGYTF.

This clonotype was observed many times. CDR3 bases: TGTGCCAGCAGTGAACTAACAGGGGTTGGTGGCTACACCTTC. Amino acid sequence: CASSELTGVGGYTF. V is TRBV6-1 and J is TRBJ1-2; the match to TRBD1 covers 7 bases. With V trimmed by 2 bases and J by 7 bases, 7 bases remained unmatched. This CDR3 is built from 14 residues. CDR1 is MNHNS, CDR2 SASEGT, per germline.

CDR3 region: CASRRQGWGEKLFF. The CDR3 DNA reads TGTGCCAGCAGAAGACAGGGTTGGGGTGAAAAACTGTTTTTT. The chain employs TRBV27 and TRBJ1-4, with TRBD1 matching 7 bases. CDR1 MNHEY and CDR2 SMNVEV come from the germline V gene (reference sequence). Losses at the gene ends were 6 bases for V and 7 bases for J; bases not matched to a gene: 8. The CDR3 has 14 residues.

This CDR3 reads CASSYEGGPSQRNIQYF. CDR3 DNA: TGTGCCAGCAGTTACGAGGGCGGCCCCTCGCAGAGAAACATTCAGTACTTC. V is TRBV6-2 or TRBV6-3 and J is TRBJ2-4; D may be TRBD2 (5 bases). The germline CDR1 and CDR2 sequences are MNHEY and SVGEGT. V was shortened by 2 bases and J by 6 bases, with 20 bases between the two germline ends. The CDR3 consists of 17 residues.

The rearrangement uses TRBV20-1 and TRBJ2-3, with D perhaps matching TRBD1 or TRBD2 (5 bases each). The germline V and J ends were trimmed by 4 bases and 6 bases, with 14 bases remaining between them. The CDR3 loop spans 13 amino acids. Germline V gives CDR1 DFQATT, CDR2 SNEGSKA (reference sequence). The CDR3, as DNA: TGCAGTGCTATCAAGCAGGGCGGGGATACGCAGTATTTT. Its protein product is CSAIKQGGDTQYF.

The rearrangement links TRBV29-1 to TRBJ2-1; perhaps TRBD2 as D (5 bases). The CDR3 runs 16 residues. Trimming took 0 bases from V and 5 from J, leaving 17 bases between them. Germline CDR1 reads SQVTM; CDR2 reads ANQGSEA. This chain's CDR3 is CSVEDLLAETNNEQFF. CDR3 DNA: TGCAGCGTTGAAGATCTTTTGGCAGAGACTAACAATGAGCAGTTCTTC.

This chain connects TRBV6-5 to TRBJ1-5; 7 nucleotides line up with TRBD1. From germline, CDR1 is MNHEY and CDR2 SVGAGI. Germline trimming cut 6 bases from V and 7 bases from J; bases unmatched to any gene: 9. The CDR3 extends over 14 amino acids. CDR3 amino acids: CASSRDRAVQPQHF. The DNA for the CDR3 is TGTGCCAGCAGCCGAGACAGGGCGGTCCAGCCCCAGCATTTT.

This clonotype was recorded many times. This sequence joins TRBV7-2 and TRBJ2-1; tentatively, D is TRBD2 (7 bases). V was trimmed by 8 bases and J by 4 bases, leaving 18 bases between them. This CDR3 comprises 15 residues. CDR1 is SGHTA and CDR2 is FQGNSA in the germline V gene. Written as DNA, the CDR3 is TGTGCCAGCGCGACGTGGCGGGGGCAGTACAATGAGCAGTTCTTC. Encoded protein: CASATWRGQYNEQFF.

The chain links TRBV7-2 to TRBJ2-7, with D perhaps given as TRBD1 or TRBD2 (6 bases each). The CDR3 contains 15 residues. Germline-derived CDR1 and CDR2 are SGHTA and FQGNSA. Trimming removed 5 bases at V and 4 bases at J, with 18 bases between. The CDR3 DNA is TGTGCCAGCAGCCCACAACAGGGAGGCAAGTACGAGCAGTACTTC. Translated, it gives CASSPQQGGKYEQYF. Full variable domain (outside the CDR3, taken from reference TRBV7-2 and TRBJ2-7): GAGVSQSPSNKVTEKGKDVELRCDPISGHTALYWYRQSLGQGLEFLIYFQGNSAPDKSGLPSDRFSAERTGGSVSTLTIQRTQQEDSAVYLCASSPQQGGKYEQYFGPGTRLTVT.

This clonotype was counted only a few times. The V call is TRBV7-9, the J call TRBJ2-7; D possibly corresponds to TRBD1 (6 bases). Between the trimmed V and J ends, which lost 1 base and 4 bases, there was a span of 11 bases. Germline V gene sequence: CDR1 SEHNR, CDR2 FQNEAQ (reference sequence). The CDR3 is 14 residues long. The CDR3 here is CASSLEGGRYEQYF. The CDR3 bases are TGTGCCAGCAGCTTAGAAGGGGGTAGGTACGAGCAGTACTTC.

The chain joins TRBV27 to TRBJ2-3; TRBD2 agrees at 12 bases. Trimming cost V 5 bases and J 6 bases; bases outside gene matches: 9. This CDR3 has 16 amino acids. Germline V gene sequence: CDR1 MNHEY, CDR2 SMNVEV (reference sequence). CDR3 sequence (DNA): TGTGCCAGCAGTCCCCTAGCGGGAGGGACAGGGGATACGCAGTATTTT. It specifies CASSPLAGGTGDTQYF.

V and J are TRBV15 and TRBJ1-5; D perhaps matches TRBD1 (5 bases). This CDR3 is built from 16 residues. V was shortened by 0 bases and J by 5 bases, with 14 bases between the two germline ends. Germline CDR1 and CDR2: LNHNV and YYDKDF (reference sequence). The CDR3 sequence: CATSRELGSGDQPQHF. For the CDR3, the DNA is TGTGCCACCAGCAGAGAGTTGGGATCGGGGGATCAGCCCCAGCATTTT. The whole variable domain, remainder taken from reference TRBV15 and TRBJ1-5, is DAMVIQNPRYQVTQFGKPVTLSCSQTLNHNVMYWYQQKSSQAPKLLFHYYDKDFNNEADTPDNFQSRRPNTSFCFLDIRSPGLGDTAMYLCATSRELGSGDQPQHFGDGTRLSIL.

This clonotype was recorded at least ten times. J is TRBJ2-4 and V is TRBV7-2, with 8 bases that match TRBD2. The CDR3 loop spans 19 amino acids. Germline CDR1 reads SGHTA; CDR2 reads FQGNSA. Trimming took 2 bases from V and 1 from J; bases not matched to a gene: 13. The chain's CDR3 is CASSLRALGGVRAKNIQYF. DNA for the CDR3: TGTGCCAGCAGCTTACGGGCCCTCGGGGGGGTAAGGGCCAAAAACATTCAGTACTTC.

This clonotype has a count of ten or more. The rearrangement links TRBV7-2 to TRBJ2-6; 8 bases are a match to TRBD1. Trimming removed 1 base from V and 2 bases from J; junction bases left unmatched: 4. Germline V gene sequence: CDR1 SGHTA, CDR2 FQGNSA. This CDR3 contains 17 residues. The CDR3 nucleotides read TGTGCCAGCAGCTTAGACAGGGGGAGCCCTGGGGCCAACGTCCTGACTTTC. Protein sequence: CASSLDRGSPGANVLTF.

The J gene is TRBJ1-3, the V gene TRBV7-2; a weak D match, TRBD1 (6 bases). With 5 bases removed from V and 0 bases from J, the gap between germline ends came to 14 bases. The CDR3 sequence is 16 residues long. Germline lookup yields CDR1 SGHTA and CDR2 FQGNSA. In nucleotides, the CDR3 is TGTGCCAGCAGCCCATTAGACAGGAGCTCTGGAAACACCATATATTTT. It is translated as CASSPLDRSSGNTIYF.

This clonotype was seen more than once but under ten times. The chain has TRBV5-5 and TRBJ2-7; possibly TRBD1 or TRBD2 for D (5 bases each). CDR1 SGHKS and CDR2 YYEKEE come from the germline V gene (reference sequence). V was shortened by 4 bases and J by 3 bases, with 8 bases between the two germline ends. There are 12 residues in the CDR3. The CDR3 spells CASSGTNYEQYF. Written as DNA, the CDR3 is TGTGCCAGCAGCGGGACGAACTACGAGCAGTACTTC.

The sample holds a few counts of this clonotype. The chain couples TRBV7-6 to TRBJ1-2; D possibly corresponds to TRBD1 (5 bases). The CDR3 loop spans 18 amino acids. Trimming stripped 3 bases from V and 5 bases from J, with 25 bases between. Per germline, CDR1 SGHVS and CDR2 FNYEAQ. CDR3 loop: CASSFRLVGSGTDYGYTF. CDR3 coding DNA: TGTGCCAGCAGCTTTAGGTTGGTTGGGAGCGGGACCGATTATGGCTACACCTTC.

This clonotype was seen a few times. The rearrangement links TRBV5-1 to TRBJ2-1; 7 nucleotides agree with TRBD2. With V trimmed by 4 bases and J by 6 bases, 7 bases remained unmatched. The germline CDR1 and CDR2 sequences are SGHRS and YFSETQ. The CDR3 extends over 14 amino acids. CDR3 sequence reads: CASSKREGGNEQFF. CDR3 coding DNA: TGCGCCAGCAGCAAGAGGGAGGGCGGCAATGAGCAGTTCTTC. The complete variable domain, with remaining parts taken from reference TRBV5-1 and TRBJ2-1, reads KAGVTQTPRYLIKTRGQQVTLSCSPISGHRSVSWYQQTPGQGLQFLFEYFSETQRNKGNFPGRFSGRQFSNSRSEMNVSTLELGDSALYLCASSKREGGNEQFFGPGTRLTVL.